The 21 T cell receptor beta chains presented below share a single source sample, sequenced in a study of blood T cells in healthy people across ages. The authors ran a second PCR of about 6 to 11 cycles using a sample-barcoded 5' primer and a J-beta primer mix. Each CDR3 protein gets one entry after TCRdb re-called the 5' RACE reads with MiXCR. The sample has over 1,200,000 distinct CDR3 sequences, approximately 59% seen once; the top ten hold over 5%. Sequencing used blood. These receptors originate from a man in his late teens or twenties in good health.

This clonotype was picked up a small number of times. The chain couples TRBV10-3 to TRBJ2-1; TRBD2 matches at 8 bases. The length of the CDR3 is 15 residues. Germline V gives CDR1 ENHRY, CDR2 SYGVKD. The V and J ends lost 4 bases and 8 bases, in that order; junction bases with no gene match: 10. The CDR3 nucleotides are TGTGCCATCAGTGGCGGCACTAGCGGTCTCGATGAGCAGTTCTTC. This gives the protein CAISGGTSGLDEQFF.

The chain carries TRBV6-2 or TRBV6-3 and TRBJ1-5; D unclear. This CDR3 has 14 residues. The V gene's germline CDR1 is MNHEY and CDR2 SVGEGT. Trimming took 3 bases from V and 3 from J, leaving 9 bases between them. Here the CDR3 reads CASSYSVVNQPQHF. The CDR3 region has the DNA TGTGCCAGCAGTTATTCAGTAGTCAATCAGCCCCAGCATTTT.

V usage is TRBV10-3 and J usage is TRBJ2-7, with 9 bases aligning to TRBD2. CDR1 and CDR2 from the germline V gene are ENHRY and SYGVKD. J gave up 6 bases and V 10 bases, and 10 bases lay outside the gene matches. CDR3 size: 13 residues. The CDR3 region has the DNA TGTGCCACCACAAAGCGGGGGGAAGGCGAGCAGTACTTC. It translates to CATTKRGEGEQYF.

The rearrangement links TRBV4-1 to TRBJ1-5; D gene ambiguous. The germline gives CDR1 MGHRA, CDR2 YSYEKL. Between the trimmed V and J ends, which lost 1 base and 2 bases, there was a span of 18 bases. The CDR3 covers 18 residues. The CDR3 coding sequence is TGCGCCAGCAGCCAAGGTGTGGATGGCTACGGGGGCAATCAGCCCCAGCATTTT. Protein product: CASSQGVDGYGGNQPQHF.

The J gene is TRBJ2-3, the V gene TRBV7-2; maybe TRBD2 (6 bases). The CDR3 is made up of 17 amino acids. CDR1 is SGHTA and CDR2 is FQGNSA in the germline V gene. Trimming cost V 3 bases and J 3 bases, with 19 bases left between them. DNA for the CDR3: TGTGCCAGCAGCTTCGCGGATTCTCTAGCGAGGACAGATACGCAGTATTTT. Its protein product is CASSFADSLARTDTQYF.

The chain employs TRBV4-1 and TRBJ2-7; D gene ambiguous. The CDR3 runs to 16 residues. V lost 0 bases to trimming and J lost 2 bases, with 14 bases between them. Per germline, CDR1 MGHRA and CDR2 YSYEKL. The DNA for the CDR3 is TGCGCCAGCAGCCAAGATAGGGCGACGCCCCCCTACGAGCAGTACTTC. Protein product: CASSQDRATPPYEQYF.

The J gene is TRBJ2-3, the V gene TRBV29-1, with D possibly called TRBD1 or TRBD2 (5 bases each). The germline CDR1 and CDR2 sequences are SQVTM and ANQGSEA. The CDR3 is 12 residues long. Trimming shortened V by 7 bases and J by 1 base, and 9 bases separated the two germline ends. CDR3 loop: CSALGGTDTQYF. The DNA for the CDR3 is TGCAGCGCCTTGGGGGGCACAGATACGCAGTATTTT.

In its sample, this clonotype was seen a few times. The CDR3 protein is CASSQDGQGYEQYF. In DNA, the CDR3 is TGCGCCAGCAGCCAAGATGGACAGGGATACGAGCAGTACTTC. The genes are TRBV4-1 and TRBJ2-7; 8 nucleotides align to TRBD1. The CDR3 spans 14 residues. Germline assignment: CDR1 MGHRA and CDR2 YSYEKL. V was clipped by 0 bases and J by 4 bases; unmatched bases: 2.

The V and J genes are TRBV6-2 or TRBV6-3 and TRBJ2-3; 7 bases map to TRBD1. The CDR3 consists of 16 residues. Germline CDR1 is MNHEY and CDR2 is SVGEGT. V lost 5 bases and J lost 2; bases outside the gene matches: 10. For the CDR3, the DNA is TGTGCCAGCAGTCGCTCCGGGACAGACTACACAGATACGCAGTATTTT. Amino acid sequence: CASSRSGTDYTDTQYF.

The chain couples TRBV6-6 to TRBJ2-1, with 9 positions matching TRBD2. The CDR3 covers 15 residues. With 2 bases clipped from V and 5 bases from J, the junction kept 4 bases outside the gene matches. The germline CDR1 and CDR2 sequences are MNHNY and SVGAGI (reference sequence). Here the CDR3 reads CASSYAREGNNEQFF. The CDR3 DNA reads TGTGCCAGCAGTTACGCGCGGGAGGGCAACAATGAGCAGTTCTTC.

This rearrangement joins TRBV14 to TRBJ2-1, with 10 bases identical to TRBD1. The V and J ends lost 4 bases and 0 bases, in that order; junction bases with no gene match: 12. The germline CDR1 and CDR2 sequences are SGHDN and FVKESK. The CDR3 is made up of 19 amino acids. This CDR3 is CASSPRTGGRGSSYNEQFF. The CDR3 region has the DNA TGTGCCAGCAGCCCGAGGACAGGGGGAAGGGGGAGCTCCTACAATGAGCAGTTCTTC.

The rearrangement uses TRBV12-3 or TRBV12-4 and TRBJ2-3; D perhaps matches TRBD1 (6 bases). The CDR3 loop spans 14 amino acids. Trimming shortened V by 8 bases and J by 5 bases, and 17 bases separated the two germline ends. CDR3 DNA sequence: TGTGCCAGCGCGCCTCAGGGGACCGGAGATACGCAGTATTTT. Translating gives CASAPQGTGDTQYF.

The V call is TRBV6-6, the J call TRBJ2-4; D ambiguous. Trimming left V 0 bases short and J 0 bases short, with 15 bases between. Germline CDR1 reads MNHNY; CDR2 reads SVGAGI (reference sequence). This CDR3 spans 18 amino acids. DNA for the CDR3: TGTGCCAGCAGTTACTCGATAAGGGCATCTCTAGCCAAAAACATTCAGTACTTC. Translation gives CASSYSIRASLAKNIQYF.

The CDR3 nucleotides are TGTGCCAGCTCGAAACACCGGGACAGTAATGAAAAACTGTTTTTT. This encodes CASSKHRDSNEKLFF. The V gene is TRBV6-2 or TRBV6-3, the J gene TRBJ1-4; 7 bases map to TRBD1. This CDR3 is 15 amino acids long. Per the germline V gene, CDR1 is MNHEY and CDR2 is SVGEGT. J lost 4 bases, V lost 8 bases, and 10 bases had no gene match.

This chain uses TRBV6-6 with TRBJ1-4; maybe TRBD1 (5 bases). This CDR3 comprises 13 residues. V lost 6 bases, J lost 8 bases, and 13 bases lay in between. Germline lookup yields CDR1 MNHNY and CDR2 SVGAGI (reference sequence). CDR3: CASRIRDYEKLFF. The CDR3 DNA follows: TGTGCCAGCAGAATCCGGGACTACGAAAAACTGTTTTTT.

The rearrangement joins TRBV10-3 to TRBJ1-2, with D hard to call. The CDR3 runs to 13 residues. V was pared by 2 bases and J by 8 bases, with 12 bases between. Per germline, CDR1 ENHRY and CDR2 SYGVKD. The DNA for the CDR3 is TGTGCCATCAGTGAGGGGTACTCGAGCGGCTACACCTTC. Its translation is CAISEGYSSGYTF.

This clonotype has just one count. The chain carries TRBV4-3 and TRBJ2-1; D is uncertain. Germline V gives CDR1 LGHNA, CDR2 YSLEER. CDR3 length: 16 residues. V lost 1 base and J lost 0, with 10 bases in between. CDR3 amino acids: CASSQGPGASYNEQFF. Written as DNA, the CDR3 is TGCGCCAGCAGCCAAGGGCCAGGAGCCTCCTACAATGAGCAGTTCTTC.

This chain links TRBV10-2 with TRBJ2-3, with 8 bases aligning to TRBD1. The germline CDR1 and CDR2 sequences are WSHSY and SAAADI. The J segment lost 5 bases and the V segment lost 6 bases, leaving 4 bases of the junction unmatched. This CDR3 is 13 amino acids long. CDR3 residues: CASRDRGGDTQYF. For the CDR3, the DNA is TGCGCCAGCAGAGACAGGGGTGGAGATACGCAGTATTTT.

This clonotype was seen once. CDR3 protein: CSARDQGRRGTDTQYF. In nucleotides, the CDR3 is TGCAGTGCTAGAGATCAGGGCAGGCGTGGCACAGATACGCAGTATTTT. The rearrangement links TRBV20-1 to TRBJ2-3, with a possible D match to TRBD1 (5 bases). From germline, CDR1 is DFQATT and CDR2 SNEGSKA (reference sequence). The length of the CDR3 is 16 residues. Trimming removed 0 bases at V and 1 base at J, with 14 bases between.

The gene calls are TRBV15 and TRBJ2-7, with TRBD2 matching 9 bases. V shed 0 bases and J 0 bases; nucleotides not matched to a gene: 9. Germline CDR1 and CDR2: LNHNV and YYDKDF (reference sequence). The CDR3 has 18 amino acids. The CDR3 DNA reads TGTGCCACCAGCAGAGATCATTACGAGCGGGGGGACTCCTACGAGCAGTACTTC. Its translation is CATSRDHYERGDSYEQYF. The full variable domain, rest sourced from reference TRBV15 and TRBJ2-7, is DAMVIQNPRYQVTQFGKPVTLSCSQTLNHNVMYWYQQKSSQAPKLLFHYYDKDFNNEADTPDNFQSRRPNTSFCFLDIRSPGLGDTAMYLCATSRDHYERGDSYEQYFGPGTRLTVT.

This clonotype came up a few times. The rearrangement joins TRBV11-2 to TRBJ2-7; 9 nucleotides line up with TRBD1. Germline assignment: CDR1 SGHAT and CDR2 FQNNGV. The CDR3 extends over 15 amino acids. J was trimmed by 6 bases and V by 3 bases; bases with no gene match: 9. CDR3 loop: CASSFTGGRSGEQYF. The CDR3 DNA reads as TGTGCCAGCAGCTTCACAGGGGGCCGATCCGGCGAGCAGTACTTC.